This entry lists 17 T cell receptor beta chains sequenced from one sample in a study of T cell changes during pregnancy in multiple sclerosis. Measured with immunoSEQ multiplex PCR; TCRdb has only the in-frame clones, and not every one. The data contain about 40,000 clones, 80% to 90% of them singletons. The sample in question was CD4+ T cells from peripheral blood mononuclear cells, obtained in the first trimester of pregnancy. The receptors derive from a female donor with multiple sclerosis, enrolled in a pregnancy study.

This chain uses TRBV6-6 with TRBJ2-6; D gene ambiguous. Trimming removed 5 bases at V and 0 bases at J, with 8 bases between. The CDR3 is 15 residues long. The germline CDR1 and CDR2 sequences are MNHNY and SVGAGI (reference sequence). The CDR3 here is CASSSRSSGANVLTF. The DNA for the CDR3 is TGTGCCAGCAGTAGCCGGAGCTCTGGGGCCAACGTCCTGACTTTC.

The chain combines TRBV10-1 with TRBJ2-7, with 8 bases lining up with TRBD1. The ends lost 4 bases at V and 2 bases at J; junction bases unmatched: 7. CDR1 and CDR2 (germline): WNHNN, SYGVQD (reference sequence). The CDR3 runs 15 residues. Here the CDR3 reads CASSAVQGGPYEQYF. DNA of the CDR3: TGCGCCAGCAGTGCCGTACAGGGGGGACCCTACGAGCAGTACTTC.

Here the CDR3 reads CASKDGENYGYTF. CDR3 nucleotides: TGTGCCAGCAAAGACGGGGAAAACTATGGCTACACCTTC. The rearrangement links TRBV6-1 to TRBJ1-2; D gene ambiguous. The V gene's germline CDR1 is MNHNS and CDR2 SASEGT. The CDR3 contains 13 residues. V shed 7 bases and J shed 2 bases, with 11 bases lying between them.

In its sample, this clone was seen a few times. This chain uses TRBV18 with TRBJ1-2; D is possibly TRBD1 (6 bases). The CDR3 consists of 16 residues. Between the trimmed V and J ends, which lost 3 bases and 3 bases, there was a span of 17 bases. The germline V gene has CDR1 KGHSH and CDR2 LQKENI. This chain's CDR3 is CASSPAYRETHYGYTF. CDR3 bases: TGTGCCAGCTCACCTGCTTACAGGGAAACTCACTATGGCTACACCTTC.

This clone has just one count. The genes are TRBV27 and TRBJ1-5, with TRBD1 matching 10 bases. The CDR3 covers 14 residues. The V and J ends lost 6 bases and 6 bases, in that order; junction bases with no gene match: 5. The germline gives CDR1 MNHEY, CDR2 SMNVEV (reference sequence). CDR3 coding DNA: TGTGCCAGCAGGAGACAGGGGGCGGGTCAGCCCCAGCATTTT. Its protein is CASRRQGAGQPQHF.

This clone was seen only a few times. This chain uses TRBV11-2 with TRBJ1-5; a weak D match, TRBD1 (6 bases). This CDR3 region has 16 residues. The ends were cut back, 4 bases at V and 0 bases at J, with 13 bases in the middle. In germline, CDR1 is SGHAT, CDR2 FQNNGV. The CDR3 DNA reads as TGTGCCAGCAGCTCCCTTACAGGGACTAGCAATCAGCCCCAGCATTTT. Its translation is CASSSLTGTSNQPQHF.

The chain combines TRBV2 with TRBJ1-2, with D uncertain. Trimming stripped 5 bases from V and 4 bases from J, with 8 bases between. The CDR3 consists of 12 residues. The V gene's germline CDR1 is SNHLY and CDR2 FYNNEI. The CDR3 bases are TGTGCCAGCAGTCAACAGAGCTATGGCTACACCTTC. It yields the protein CASSQQSYGYTF. Combining the CDR3 with reference TRBV2 and TRBJ1-2 gives the whole variable domain EPEVTQTPSHQVTQMGQEVILRCVPISNHLYFYWYRQILGQKVEFLVSFYNNEISEKSEIFDDQFSVERPDGSNFTLKIRSTKLEDSAMYFCASSQQSYGYTFGSGTRLTVV.

The V gene is TRBV19, the J gene TRBJ1-2; D may be TRBD1 (5 bases). Germline CDR1 is LNHDA and CDR2 is SQIVND (reference sequence). The V gene lost 11 bases and the J gene lost 0 bases, with 19 bases spanning the gap. This CDR3 region has 15 residues. Here the CDR3 DNA reads TGTGCCTCTTCTAGACTTTGGGGGGCTAACTATGGCTACACCTTC. It encodes CASSRLWGANYGYTF.

This sequence joins TRBV18 and TRBJ2-2, with 7 bases lining up with TRBD2. Germline CDR1 KGHSH, CDR2 LQKENI. This CDR3 is built from 15 residues. Trimming took 4 bases from V and 3 from J; bases not matched to a gene: 5. Here the CDR3 reads CASSRSGGDTGELFF. Written as DNA, the CDR3 is TGTGCCAGCTCACGATCGGGGGGTGACACCGGGGAGCTGTTTTTT.

The chain joins TRBV11-2 to TRBJ1-2; D gene ambiguous. The ends were cut back, 0 bases at V and 6 bases at J, with 11 bases in the middle. Germline V gene data show CDR1 as SGHAT and CDR2 as FQNNGV. The CDR3 has 14 residues. The CDR3 bases are TGTGCCAGCAGCTTAGATCCAGCTCGGGATGGCTACACCTTC. This codes for CASSLDPARDGYTF.

V and J are TRBV5-1 and TRBJ2-1; 7 bases line up with TRBD1. The CDR3 has 13 amino acids. J gave up 9 bases and V 4 bases, and 7 bases lay outside the gene matches. Germline V gene data show CDR1 as SGHRS and CDR2 as YFSETQ. The CDR3 sequence: CASSDRVIGEQFF. In nucleotides, the CDR3 is TGCGCCAGCAGCGACAGGGTTATAGGTGAGCAGTTCTTC.

J is TRBJ1-1 and V is TRBV13; D is uncertain. CDR3 length: 14 residues. The germline gives CDR1 PRHDT, CDR2 FYEKMQ (reference sequence). V was shortened by 3 bases and J by 0 bases, with 8 bases between the two germline ends. CDR3 residues: CASSLRNLNTEAFF. For the CDR3, the DNA is TGTGCCAGCAGCTTGCGCAACTTGAACACTGAAGCTTTCTTT.

The V call is TRBV9, the J call TRBJ1-1; no reliable D call. This CDR3 is built from 15 residues. Germline-derived CDR1 and CDR2 are SGDLS and YYNGEE. V dropped 4 bases and J dropped 0 bases, with 13 bases sitting between them. CDR3 in amino acids: CASSPSVVLNTEAFF. The CDR3 DNA follows: TGTGCCAGCAGCCCTTCCGTAGTTTTGAACACTGAAGCTTTCTTT.

V usage is TRBV7-9 and J usage is TRBJ1-2; D possibly corresponds to TRBD1 (5 bases). CDR1 and CDR2 (germline): SEHNR, FQNEAQ (reference sequence). Trimming took 3 bases from V and 2 from J, leaving 10 bases between them. This CDR3 contains 14 residues. The CDR3 protein is CASSLHRSNYGYTF. The CDR3 DNA sequence: TGTGCCAGCAGCTTGCACAGGTCGAACTATGGCTACACCTTC.

CDR3 DNA sequence: TGTGCCAGCAGCCCGACCGTTGACAGATATCAGCCCCAGCATTTT. Translated: CASSPTVDRYQPQHF. This chain links TRBV7-2 with TRBJ1-5; TRBD1 is a possible D gene (5 bases). The CDR3 totals 15 residues. Trimming removed 5 bases at V and 5 bases at J, with 16 bases between. Germline CDR1 and CDR2: SGHTA and FQGNSA.

The gene calls are TRBV19 and TRBJ2-1; D not certain. The CDR3 has 11 residues. Between the trimmed V and J ends, which lost 5 bases and 5 bases, there was a span of 4 bases. Germline V lookup: CDR1 LNHDA, CDR2 SQIVND (reference sequence). This chain's CDR3 is CASSLNNEQFF. In nucleotides, the CDR3 is TGTGCCAGTAGTTTAAACAATGAGCAGTTCTTC.

The rearrangement joins TRBV18 to TRBJ2-5, with TRBD1 matching over 7 bases. CDR3 size: 13 residues. V lost 2 bases, J lost 4 bases, and 1 base stayed unmatched. Germline V gene data show CDR1 as KGHSH and CDR2 as LQKENI. CDR3 in DNA: TGTGCCAGCTCACCAACAGGGGTAGAGACCCAGTACTTC. Translation gives CASSPTGVETQYF.